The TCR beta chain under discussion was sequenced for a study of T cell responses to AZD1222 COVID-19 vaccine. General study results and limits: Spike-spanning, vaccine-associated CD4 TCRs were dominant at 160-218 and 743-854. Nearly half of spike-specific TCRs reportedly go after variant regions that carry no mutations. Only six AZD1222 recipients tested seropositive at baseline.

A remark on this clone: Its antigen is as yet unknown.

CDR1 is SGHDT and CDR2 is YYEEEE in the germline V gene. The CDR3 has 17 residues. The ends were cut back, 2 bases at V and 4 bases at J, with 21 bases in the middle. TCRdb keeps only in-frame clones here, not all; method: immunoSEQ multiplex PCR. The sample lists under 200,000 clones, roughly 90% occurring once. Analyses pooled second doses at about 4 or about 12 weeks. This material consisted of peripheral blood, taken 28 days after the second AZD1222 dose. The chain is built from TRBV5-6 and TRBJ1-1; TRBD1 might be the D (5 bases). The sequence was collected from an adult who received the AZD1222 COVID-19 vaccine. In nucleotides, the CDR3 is TGTGCCAGCAGCTTAAGTCAGGGACTCGTTTCGGCCACTGAAGCTTTCTTT. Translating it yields CASSLSQGLVSATEAFF.